This T cell receptor (beta chain) was recorded in a study of identical twins. The study, taken as a whole, reports: While abundant cord blood beta clonotypes carried fewer insertions, memory repertoires showed no such pattern.

After template switching added a universal primer site, the resulting cDNA carried unique molecular identifiers. One entry per CDR3 protein results from TCRdb running MiXCR on the 5' RACE reads. The sample contains 350,000 or so distinct CDR3 sequences, roughly an eighth of which appear only once. There are many counts of this clonotype. Antigen: not known. Looked up from germline, CDR1 is SGHVS and CDR2 is FQNEAQ. The V end lost 4 bases, the J end lost 6 bases, and 12 bases lay between the germline ends. CDR3 length: 14 amino acids. The same specimen was also included in a second study, on yellow fever vaccine responses in identical twins.

The clonotype comes from a woman between 18 and 29 years old in good health. V is TRBV7-8 and J is TRBJ2-2, with D uncertain. The source material was CD8+ T cells sorted from blood. CDR3 in DNA: TGTGCCAGCAGCTCTTTGGCGGTCGCCGGGGAGCTGTTTTTT. Translation: CASSSLAVAGELFF. Filled out from reference TRBV7-8 and TRBJ2-2, the complete variable domain reads GAGVSQSPRYKVAKRGQDVALRCDPISGHVSLFWYQQALGQGPEFLTYFQNEAQLDKSGLPSDRFFAERPEGSVSTLKIQRTQQEDSAVYLCASSSLAVAGELFFGEGSRLTVL.